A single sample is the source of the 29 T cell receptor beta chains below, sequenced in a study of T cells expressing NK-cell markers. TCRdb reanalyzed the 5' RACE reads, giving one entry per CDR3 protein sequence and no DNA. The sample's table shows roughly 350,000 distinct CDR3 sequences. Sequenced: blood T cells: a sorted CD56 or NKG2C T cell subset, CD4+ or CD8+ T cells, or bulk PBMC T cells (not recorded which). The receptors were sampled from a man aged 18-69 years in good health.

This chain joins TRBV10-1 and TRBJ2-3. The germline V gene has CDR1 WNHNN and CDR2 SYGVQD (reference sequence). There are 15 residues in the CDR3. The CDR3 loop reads CASSERSAATDTQYF.

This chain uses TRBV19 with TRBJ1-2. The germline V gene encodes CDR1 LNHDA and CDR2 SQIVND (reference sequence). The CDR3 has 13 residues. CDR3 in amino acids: CASSITLNYGYTF. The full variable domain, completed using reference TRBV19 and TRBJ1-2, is DGGITQSPKYLFRKEGQNVTLSCEQNLNHDAMYWYRQDPGQGLRLIYYSQIVNDFQKGDIAEGYSVSREKKESFPLTVTSAQKNPTAFYLCASSITLNYGYTFGSGTRLTVV.

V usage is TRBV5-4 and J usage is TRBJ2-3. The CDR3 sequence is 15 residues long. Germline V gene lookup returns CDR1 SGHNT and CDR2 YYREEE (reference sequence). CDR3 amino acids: CASSFFRGDTDTQYF.

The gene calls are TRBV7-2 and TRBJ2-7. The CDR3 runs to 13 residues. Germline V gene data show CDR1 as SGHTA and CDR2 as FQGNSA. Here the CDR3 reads CASTPPNSYEQYF.

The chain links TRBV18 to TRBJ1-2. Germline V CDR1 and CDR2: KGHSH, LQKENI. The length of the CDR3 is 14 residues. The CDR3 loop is CASSTGGHQNGYTF. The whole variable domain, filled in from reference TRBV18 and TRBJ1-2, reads NAGVMQNPRHLVRRRGQEARLRCSPMKGHSHVYWYRQLPEEGLKFMVYLQKENIIDESGMPKERFSAEFPKEGPSILRIQQVVRGDSAAYFCASSTGGHQNGYTFGSGTRLTVV.

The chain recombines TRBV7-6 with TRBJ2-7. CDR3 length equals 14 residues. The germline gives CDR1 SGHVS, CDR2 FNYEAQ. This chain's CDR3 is CASSSSGASYEQYF.

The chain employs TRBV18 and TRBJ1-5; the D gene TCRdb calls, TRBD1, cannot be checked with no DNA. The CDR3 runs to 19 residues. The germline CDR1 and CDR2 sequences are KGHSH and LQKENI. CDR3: CASSPGSRSGVMKFQPQHF. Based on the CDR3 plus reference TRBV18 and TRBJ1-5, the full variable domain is NAGVMQNPRHLVRRRGQEARLRCSPMKGHSHVYWYRQLPEEGLKFMVYLQKENIIDESGMPKERFSAEFPKEGPSILRIQQVVRGDSAAYFCASSPGSRSGVMKFQPQHFGDGTRLSIL.

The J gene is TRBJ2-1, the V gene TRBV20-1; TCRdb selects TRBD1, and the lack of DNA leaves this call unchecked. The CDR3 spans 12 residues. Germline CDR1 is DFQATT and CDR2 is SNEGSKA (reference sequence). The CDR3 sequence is CSARRGGGVAVF.

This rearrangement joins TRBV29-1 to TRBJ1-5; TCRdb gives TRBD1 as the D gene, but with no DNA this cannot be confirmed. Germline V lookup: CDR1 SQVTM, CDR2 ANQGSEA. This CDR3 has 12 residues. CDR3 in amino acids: CSAGGAGQPQHF.

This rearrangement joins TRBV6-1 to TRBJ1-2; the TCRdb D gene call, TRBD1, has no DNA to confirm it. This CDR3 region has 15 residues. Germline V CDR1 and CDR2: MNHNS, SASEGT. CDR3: CASSRQGNSNYGYTF.

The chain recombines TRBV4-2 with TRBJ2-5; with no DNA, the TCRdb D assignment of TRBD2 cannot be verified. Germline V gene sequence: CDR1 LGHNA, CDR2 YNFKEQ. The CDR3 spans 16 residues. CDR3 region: CASSQGVAGPQETQYF.

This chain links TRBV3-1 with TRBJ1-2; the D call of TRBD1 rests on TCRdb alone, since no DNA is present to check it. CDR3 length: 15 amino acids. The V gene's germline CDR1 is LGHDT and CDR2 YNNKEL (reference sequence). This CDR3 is CASSQMGGRGIGYTF.

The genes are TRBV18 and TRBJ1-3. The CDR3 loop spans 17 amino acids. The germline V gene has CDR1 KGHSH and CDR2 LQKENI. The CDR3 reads CASSPIAREVSGNTIYF.

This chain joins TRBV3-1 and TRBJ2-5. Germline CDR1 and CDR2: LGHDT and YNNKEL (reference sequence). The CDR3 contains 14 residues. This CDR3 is CASSQIRRGETQYF.

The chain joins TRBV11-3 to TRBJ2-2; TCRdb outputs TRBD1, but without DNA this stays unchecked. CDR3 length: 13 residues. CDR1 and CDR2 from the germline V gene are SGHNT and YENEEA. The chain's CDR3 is CASSGAFTGELFF.

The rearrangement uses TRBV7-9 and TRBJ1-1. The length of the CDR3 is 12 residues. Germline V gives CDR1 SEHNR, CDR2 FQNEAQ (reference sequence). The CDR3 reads CATLPGYTEAFF. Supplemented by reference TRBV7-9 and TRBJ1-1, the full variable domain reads DTGVSQNPRHKITKRGQNVTFRCDPISEHNRLYWYRQTLGQGPEFLTYFQNEAQLEKSRLLSDRFSAERPKGSFSTLEIQRTEQGDSAMYLCATLPGYTEAFFGQGTRLTVV.

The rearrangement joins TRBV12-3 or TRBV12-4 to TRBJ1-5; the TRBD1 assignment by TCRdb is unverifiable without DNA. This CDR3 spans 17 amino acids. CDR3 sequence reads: CASQGQGGGGSNQPQHF.

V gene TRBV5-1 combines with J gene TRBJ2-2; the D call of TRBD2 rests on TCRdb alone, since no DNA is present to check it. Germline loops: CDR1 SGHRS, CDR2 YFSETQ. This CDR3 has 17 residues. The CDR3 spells CASSLTSSGGYTGELFF.

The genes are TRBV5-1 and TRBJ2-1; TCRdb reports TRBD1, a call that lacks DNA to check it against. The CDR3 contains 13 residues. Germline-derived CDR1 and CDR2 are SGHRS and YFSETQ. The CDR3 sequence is CASSPNSGNEQFF.

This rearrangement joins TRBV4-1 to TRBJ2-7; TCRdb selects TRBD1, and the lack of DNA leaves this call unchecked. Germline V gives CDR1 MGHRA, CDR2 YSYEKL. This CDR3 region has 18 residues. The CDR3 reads CASSQLFGGAGSSYEQYF.

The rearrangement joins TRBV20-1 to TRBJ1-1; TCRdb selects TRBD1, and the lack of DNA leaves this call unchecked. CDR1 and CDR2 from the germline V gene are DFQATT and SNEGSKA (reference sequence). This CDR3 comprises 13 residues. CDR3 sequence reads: CSPSQGMNTEAFF.

CDR3 sequence reads: CATSTKGLAEGTQYF. The chain uses TRBV15 and TRBJ2-5; TCRdb proposes TRBD2, but this gene call is untestable without DNA. Germline V CDR1 and CDR2: LNHNV, YYDKDF (reference sequence). The CDR3 totals 15 residues.

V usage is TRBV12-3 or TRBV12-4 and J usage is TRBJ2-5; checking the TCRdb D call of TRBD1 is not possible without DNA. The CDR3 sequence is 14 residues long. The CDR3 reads CASRPTGAGETQYF.

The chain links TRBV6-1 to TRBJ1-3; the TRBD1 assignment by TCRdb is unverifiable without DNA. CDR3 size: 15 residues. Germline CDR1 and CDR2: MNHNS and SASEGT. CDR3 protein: CASRIQGSSGNTIYF.

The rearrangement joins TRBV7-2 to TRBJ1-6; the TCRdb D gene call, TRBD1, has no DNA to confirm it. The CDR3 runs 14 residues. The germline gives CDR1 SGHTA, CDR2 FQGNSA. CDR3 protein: CASSSSQGNSPLHF.

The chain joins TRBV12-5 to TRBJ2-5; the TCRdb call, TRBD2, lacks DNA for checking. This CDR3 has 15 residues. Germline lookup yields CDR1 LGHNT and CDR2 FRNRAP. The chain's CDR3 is CASGSSTTGGETQYF. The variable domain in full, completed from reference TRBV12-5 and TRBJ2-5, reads DARVTQTPRHKVTEMGQEVTMRCQPILGHNTVFWYRQTMMQGLELLAYFRNRAPLDDSGMPKDRFSAEMPDATLATLKIQPSEPRDSAVYFCASGSSTTGGETQYFGPGTRLLVL.

The CDR3: CASSQAELGYEKLFF. The chain links TRBV4-1 to TRBJ1-4. The CDR3 runs to 15 residues. From germline, CDR1 is MGHRA and CDR2 YSYEKL.

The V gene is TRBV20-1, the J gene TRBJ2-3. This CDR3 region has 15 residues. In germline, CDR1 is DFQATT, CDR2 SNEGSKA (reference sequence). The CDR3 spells CSANTRRSSTDTQYF.

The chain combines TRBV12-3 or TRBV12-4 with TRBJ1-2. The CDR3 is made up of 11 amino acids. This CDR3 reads CASSLGYGYTF.